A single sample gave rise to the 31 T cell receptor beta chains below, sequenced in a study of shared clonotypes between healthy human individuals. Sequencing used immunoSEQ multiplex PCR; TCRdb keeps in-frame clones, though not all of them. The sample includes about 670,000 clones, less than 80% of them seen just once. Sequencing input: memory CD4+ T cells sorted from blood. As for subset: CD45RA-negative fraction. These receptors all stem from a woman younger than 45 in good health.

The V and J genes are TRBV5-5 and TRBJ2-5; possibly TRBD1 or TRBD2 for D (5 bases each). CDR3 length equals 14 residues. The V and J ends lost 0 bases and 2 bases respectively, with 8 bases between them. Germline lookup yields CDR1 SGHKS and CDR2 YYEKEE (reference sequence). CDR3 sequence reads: CASSLGGEQETQYF. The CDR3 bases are TGTGCCAGCAGCTTGGGAGGGGAACAAGAGACCCAGTACTTC.

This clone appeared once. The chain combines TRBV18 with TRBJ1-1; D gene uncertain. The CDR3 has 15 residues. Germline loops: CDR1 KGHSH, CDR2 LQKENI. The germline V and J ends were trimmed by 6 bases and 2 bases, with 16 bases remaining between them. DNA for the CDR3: TGTGCCAGCTCTCAAAGTTTCGGGGTCAACACTGAAGCTTTCTTT. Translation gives CASSQSFGVNTEAFF.

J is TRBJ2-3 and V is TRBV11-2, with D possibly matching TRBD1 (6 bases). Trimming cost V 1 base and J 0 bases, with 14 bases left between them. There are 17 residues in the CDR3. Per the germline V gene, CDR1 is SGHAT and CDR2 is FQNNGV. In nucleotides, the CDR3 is TGTGCCAGCAGCTTAGTCCCTGGACAGCTTAGCACAGATACGCAGTATTTT. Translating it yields CASSLVPGQLSTDTQYF. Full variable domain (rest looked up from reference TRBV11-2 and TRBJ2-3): EAGVAQSPRYKIIEKRQSVAFWCNPISGHATLYWYQQILGQGPKLLIQFQNNGVVDDSQLPKDRFSAERLKGVDSTLKIQPAKLEDSAVYLCASSLVPGQLSTDTQYFGPGTRLTVL.

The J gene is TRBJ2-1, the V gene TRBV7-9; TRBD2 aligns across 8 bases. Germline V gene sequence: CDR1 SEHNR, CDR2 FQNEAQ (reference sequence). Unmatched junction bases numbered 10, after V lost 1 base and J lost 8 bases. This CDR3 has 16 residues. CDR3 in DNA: TGTGCCAGCAGCTTAGGACTGGTCGGGGGGGTAGATGAGCAGTTCTTC. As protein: CASSLGLVGGVDEQFF.

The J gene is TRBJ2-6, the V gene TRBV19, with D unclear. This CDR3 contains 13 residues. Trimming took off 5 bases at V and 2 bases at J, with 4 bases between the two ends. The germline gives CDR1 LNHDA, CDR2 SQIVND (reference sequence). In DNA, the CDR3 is TGTGCCAGTAGTGACCCTGGGGCCAACGTCCTGACTTTC. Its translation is CASSDPGANVLTF.

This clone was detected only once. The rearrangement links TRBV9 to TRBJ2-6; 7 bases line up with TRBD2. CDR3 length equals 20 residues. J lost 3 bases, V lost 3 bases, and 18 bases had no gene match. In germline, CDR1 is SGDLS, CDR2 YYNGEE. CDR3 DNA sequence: TGTGCCAGCAGCGGAGGAACCGGGGGAGGGGATAGTTTTGGGGCCAACGTCCTGACTTTC. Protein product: CASSGGTGGGDSFGANVLTF.

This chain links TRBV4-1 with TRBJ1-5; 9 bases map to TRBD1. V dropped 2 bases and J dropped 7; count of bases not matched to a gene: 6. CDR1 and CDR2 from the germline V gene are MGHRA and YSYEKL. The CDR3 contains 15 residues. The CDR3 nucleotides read TGCGCCAGCAGCCAAATCGGACAGGGGAAGCAGCCCCAGCATTTT. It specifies CASSQIGQGKQPQHF.

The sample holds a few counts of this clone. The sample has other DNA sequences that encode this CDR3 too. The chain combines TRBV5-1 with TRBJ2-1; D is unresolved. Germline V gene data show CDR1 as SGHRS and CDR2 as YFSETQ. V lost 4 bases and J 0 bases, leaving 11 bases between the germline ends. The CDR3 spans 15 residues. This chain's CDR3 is CASSPDTSSYNEQFF. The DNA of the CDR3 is TGCGCCAGCAGCCCAGACACGAGCTCCTACAATGAGCAGTTCTTC. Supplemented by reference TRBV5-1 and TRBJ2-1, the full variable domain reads KAGVTQTPRYLIKTRGQQVTLSCSPISGHRSVSWYQQTPGQGLQFLFEYFSETQRNKGNFPGRFSGRQFSNSRSEMNVSTLELGDSALYLCASSPDTSSYNEQFFGPGTRLTVL.

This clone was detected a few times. DNA of the CDR3: TGTGCCAGTAGTACAGGACGGGCTAACTATGGCTACACCTTC. Residues: CASSTGRANYGYTF. The V call is TRBV19, the J call TRBJ1-2; D remains unclear. The CDR3 totals 14 residues. The V and J ends lost 4 bases and 0 bases respectively, with 9 bases between them. Per germline, CDR1 LNHDA and CDR2 SQIVND (reference sequence).

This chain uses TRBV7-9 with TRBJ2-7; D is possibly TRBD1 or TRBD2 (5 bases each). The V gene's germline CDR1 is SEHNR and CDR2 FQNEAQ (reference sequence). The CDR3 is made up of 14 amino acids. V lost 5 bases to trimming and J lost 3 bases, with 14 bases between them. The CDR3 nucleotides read TGTGCCAGCAGCCCGGGACCGCCAAACTACGAGCAGTACTTC. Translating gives CASSPGPPNYEQYF. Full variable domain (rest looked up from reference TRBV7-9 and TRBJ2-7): DTGVSQNPRHKITKRGQNVTFRCDPISEHNRLYWYRQTLGQGPEFLTYFQNEAQLEKSRLLSDRFSAERPKGSFSTLEIQRTEQGDSAMYLCASSPGPPNYEQYFGPGTRLTVT.

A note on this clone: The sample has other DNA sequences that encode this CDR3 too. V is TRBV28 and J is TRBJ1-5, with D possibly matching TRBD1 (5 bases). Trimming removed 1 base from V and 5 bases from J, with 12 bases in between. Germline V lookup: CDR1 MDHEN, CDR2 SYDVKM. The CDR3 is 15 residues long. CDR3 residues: CASSLSGQGDQPQHF. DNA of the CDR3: TGTGCCAGCAGTTTATCAGGGCAAGGCGATCAGCCCCAGCATTTT.

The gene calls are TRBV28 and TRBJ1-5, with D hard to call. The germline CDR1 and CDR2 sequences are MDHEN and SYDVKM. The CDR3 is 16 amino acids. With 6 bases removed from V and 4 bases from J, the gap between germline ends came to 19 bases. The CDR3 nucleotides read TGTGCCAGCAGGCCCGGCACTCATCGGACTAATCAGCCCCAGCATTTT. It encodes CASRPGTHRTNQPQHF.

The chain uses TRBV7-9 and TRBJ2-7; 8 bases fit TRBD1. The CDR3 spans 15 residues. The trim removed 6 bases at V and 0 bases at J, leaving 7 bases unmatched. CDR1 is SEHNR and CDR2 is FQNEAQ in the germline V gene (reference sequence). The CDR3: CASSPDRGASYEQYF. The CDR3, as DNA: TGTGCCAGCAGTCCTGACAGGGGAGCCTCCTACGAGCAGTACTTC.

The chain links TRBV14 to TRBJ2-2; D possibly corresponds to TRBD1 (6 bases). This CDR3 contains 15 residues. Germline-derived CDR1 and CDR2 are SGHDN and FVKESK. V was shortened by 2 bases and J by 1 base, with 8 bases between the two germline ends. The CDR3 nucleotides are TGTGCCAGCAGCCAAACCAGGGGGAACACCGGGGAGCTGTTTTTT. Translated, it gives CASSQTRGNTGELFF.

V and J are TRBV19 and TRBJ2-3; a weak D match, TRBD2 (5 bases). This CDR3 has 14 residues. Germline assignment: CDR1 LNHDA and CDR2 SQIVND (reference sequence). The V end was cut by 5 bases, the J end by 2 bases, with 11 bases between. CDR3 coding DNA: TGTGCCAGTAGTGCGGGTTGGGCCACAGATACGCAGTATTTT. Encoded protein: CASSAGWATDTQYF.

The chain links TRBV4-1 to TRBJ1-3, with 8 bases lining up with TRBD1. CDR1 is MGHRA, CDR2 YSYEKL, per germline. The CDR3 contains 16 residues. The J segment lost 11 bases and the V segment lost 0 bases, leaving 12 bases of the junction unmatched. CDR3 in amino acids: CASSQDLGTGGFSIYF. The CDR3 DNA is TGCGCCAGCAGCCAAGATCTAGGAACAGGGGGTTTCTCCATATATTTT.

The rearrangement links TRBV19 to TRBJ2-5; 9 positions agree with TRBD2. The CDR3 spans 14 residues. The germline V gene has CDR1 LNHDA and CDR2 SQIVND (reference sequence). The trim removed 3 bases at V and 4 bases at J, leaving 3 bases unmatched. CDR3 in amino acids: CASSILAGIETQYF. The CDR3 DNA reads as TGTGCCAGTAGTATTCTAGCGGGGATAGAGACCCAGTACTTC.

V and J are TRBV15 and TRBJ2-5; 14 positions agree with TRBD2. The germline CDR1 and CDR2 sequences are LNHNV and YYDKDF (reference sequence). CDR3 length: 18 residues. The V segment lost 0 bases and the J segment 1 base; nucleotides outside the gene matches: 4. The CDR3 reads CATSRDLGLAGGQETQYF. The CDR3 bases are TGTGCCACCAGCAGAGATTTAGGACTAGCGGGAGGCCAAGAGACCCAGTACTTC.

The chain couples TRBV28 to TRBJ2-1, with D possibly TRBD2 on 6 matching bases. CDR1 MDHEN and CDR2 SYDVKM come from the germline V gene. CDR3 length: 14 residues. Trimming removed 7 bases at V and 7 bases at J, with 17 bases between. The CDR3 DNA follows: TGTGCCAGCATCCGGGACTTTGATCGGAATGAGCAGTTCTTC. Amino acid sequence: CASIRDFDRNEQFF.

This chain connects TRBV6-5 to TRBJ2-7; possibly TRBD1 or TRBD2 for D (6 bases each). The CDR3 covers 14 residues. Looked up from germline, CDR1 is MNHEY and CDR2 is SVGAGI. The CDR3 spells CAAAPGAFTYEQYF. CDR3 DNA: TGTGCAGCAGCACCGGGGGCCTTCACCTACGAGCAGTACTTC.

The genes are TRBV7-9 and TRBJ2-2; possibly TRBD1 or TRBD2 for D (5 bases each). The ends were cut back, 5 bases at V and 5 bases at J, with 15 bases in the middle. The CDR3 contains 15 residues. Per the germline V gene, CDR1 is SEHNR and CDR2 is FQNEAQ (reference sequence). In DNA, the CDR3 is TGTGCCAGCAGCCTCCGGGACGGCACAACCGGGGAGCTGTTTTTT. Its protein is CASSLRDGTTGELFF.

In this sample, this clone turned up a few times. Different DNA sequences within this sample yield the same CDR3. Here the CDR3 reads CASSLGRGNTEAFF. The CDR3 nucleotides are TGTGCCAGCAGCTTAGGTCGGGGGAACACTGAAGCTTTCTTT. The chain joins TRBV11-3 to TRBJ1-1; no firm D call. CDR3 size: 14 residues. V lost 1 base to trimming and J lost 1 base, with 7 bases between them. Germline loops: CDR1 SGHNT, CDR2 YENEEA. Supplemented by reference TRBV11-3 and TRBJ1-1, the full variable domain reads EAGVVQSPRYKIIEKKQPVAFWCNPISGHNTLYWYLQNLGQGPELLIRYENEEAVDDSQLPKDRFSAERLKGVDSTLKIQPAELGDSAVYLCASSLGRGNTEAFFGQGTRLTVV.

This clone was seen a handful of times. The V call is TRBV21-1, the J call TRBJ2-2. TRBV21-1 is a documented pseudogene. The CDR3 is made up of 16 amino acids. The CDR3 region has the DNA TGTGCCAGCAGCTCGGGGAGACAGTCGTTCACCGGGGAGCTGTTTTTT. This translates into CASSSGRQSFTGELFF.

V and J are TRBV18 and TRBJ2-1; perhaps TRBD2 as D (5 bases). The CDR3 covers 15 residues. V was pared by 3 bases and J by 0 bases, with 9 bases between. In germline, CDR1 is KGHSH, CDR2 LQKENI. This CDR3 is CASSPSASSYNEQFF. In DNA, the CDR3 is TGTGCCAGCTCACCTAGCGCTAGCTCCTACAATGAGCAGTTCTTC.

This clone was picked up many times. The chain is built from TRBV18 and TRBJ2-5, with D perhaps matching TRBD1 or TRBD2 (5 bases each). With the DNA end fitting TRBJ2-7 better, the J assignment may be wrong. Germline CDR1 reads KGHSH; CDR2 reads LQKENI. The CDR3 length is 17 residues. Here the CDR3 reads CASSPPVWDGAYPEQYF. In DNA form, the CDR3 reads TGTGCCAGCTCACCACCGGTCTGGGACGGCGCTTATCCCGAGCAGTACTTC.

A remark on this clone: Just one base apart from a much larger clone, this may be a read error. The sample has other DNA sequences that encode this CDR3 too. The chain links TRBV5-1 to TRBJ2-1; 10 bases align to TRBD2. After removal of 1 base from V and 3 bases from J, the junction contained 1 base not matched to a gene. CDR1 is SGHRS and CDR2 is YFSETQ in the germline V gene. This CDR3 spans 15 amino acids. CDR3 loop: CASSLSSGGYNEQFF. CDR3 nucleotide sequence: TGCGCCAGCAGCTTGTCTAGCGGGGGCTACAATGAGCAGTTCTTC.

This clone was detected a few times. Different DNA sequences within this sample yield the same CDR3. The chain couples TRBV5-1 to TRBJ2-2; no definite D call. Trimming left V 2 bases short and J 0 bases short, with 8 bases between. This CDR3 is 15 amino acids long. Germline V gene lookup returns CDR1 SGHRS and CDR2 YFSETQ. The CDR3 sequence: CASSFQQSNTGELFF. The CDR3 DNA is TGCGCCAGCAGCTTTCAACAGTCGAACACCGGGGAGCTGTTTTTT.

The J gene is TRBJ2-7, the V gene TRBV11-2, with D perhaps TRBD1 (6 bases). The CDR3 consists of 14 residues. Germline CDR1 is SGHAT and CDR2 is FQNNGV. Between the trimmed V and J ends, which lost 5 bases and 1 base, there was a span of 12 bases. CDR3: CASSVYRESYEQYF. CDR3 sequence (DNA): TGTGCCAGCAGCGTTTACAGGGAGTCCTACGAGCAGTACTTC. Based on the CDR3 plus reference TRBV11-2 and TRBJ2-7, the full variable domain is EAGVAQSPRYKIIEKRQSVAFWCNPISGHATLYWYQQILGQGPKLLIQFQNNGVVDDSQLPKDRFSAERLKGVDSTLKIQPAKLEDSAVYLCASSVYRESYEQYFGPGTRLTVT.

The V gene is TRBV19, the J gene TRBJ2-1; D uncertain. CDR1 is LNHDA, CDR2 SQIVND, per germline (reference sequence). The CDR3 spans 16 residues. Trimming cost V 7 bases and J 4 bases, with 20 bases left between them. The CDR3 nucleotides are TGTGCCAGTAATCCTTCTAGACTCGAAGTGTACAATGAGCAGTTCTTC. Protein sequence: CASNPSRLEVYNEQFF.

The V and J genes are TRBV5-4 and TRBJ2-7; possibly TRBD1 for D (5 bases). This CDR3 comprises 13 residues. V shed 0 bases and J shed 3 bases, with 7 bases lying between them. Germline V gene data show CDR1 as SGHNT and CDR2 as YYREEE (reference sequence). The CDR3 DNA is TGTGCCAGCAGCTTGGGACAGTTCTACGAGCAGTACTTC. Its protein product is CASSLGQFYEQYF. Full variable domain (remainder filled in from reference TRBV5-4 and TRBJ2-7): ETGVTQSPTHLIKTRGQQVTLRCSSQSGHNTVSWYQQALGQGPQFIFQYYREEENGRGNFPPRFSGLQFPNYSSELNVNALELDDSALYLCASSLGQFYEQYFGPGTRLTVT.

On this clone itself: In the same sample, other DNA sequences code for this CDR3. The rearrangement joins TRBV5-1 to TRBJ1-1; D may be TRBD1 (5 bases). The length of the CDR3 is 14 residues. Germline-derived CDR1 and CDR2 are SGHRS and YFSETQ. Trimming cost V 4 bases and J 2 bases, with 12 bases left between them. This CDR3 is CASSLSGGNTEAFF. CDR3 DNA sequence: TGCGCCAGCAGCCTCTCCGGGGGTAACACTGAAGCTTTCTTT.